Listed here is a single TCR beta chain. Its antigen remains undetermined. Per-base qualities were not stored, and no clone one base away is much larger. This sample stems from a study of Ad26.COV2.S vaccination and SARS-CoV-2 variants (dated by TCRdb to the early 2020s). Study-level background: TCRbeta repertoire sequencing was used to assess the specificity and breadth of SARS-CoV-2-reactive T cell receptors after Ad26.COV2.S vaccination. The TCR-sequenced set comprised about 32 samples: some 20 Ad26.COV2.S vaccine recipients, 5 placebo recipients and 8 SARS-CoV-2 convalescent individuals.

The sample's time point label, decoded: individuals recovered from natural SARS-CoV-2 infection. V is cut by 7 bases and J by 1 base, and the space between the germline ends is 10 bases. The CDR3 measures 13 amino acids from cysteine to phenylalanine. Only the CDR3 portion is preserved as DNA: 39 bases, with reading frame beginning at the first base. From the germline V gene (reference sequence), CDR1 is LNHDA and CDR2 is SQIVND. TCRbeta CDR3 regions were sequenced with the immunoSEQ Assay. After extraction, genomic DNA underwent amplification by bias-controlled multiplex PCR, followed by high-throughput sequencing. In the authors' own workflow: To quantify the absolute abundance of every unique TCRbeta CDR3 region, sequences were collapsed and filtered. T cell fraction was estimated by normalization of TCRbeta template counts to usable DNA, with usable DNA being measured through amplification of reference genes present in all nucleated cells. Repertoire TCRs were annotated as SARS-CoV-2-specific when V gene, CDR3 amino acid sequence and J gene were exactly matched to a known reactive TCR set. MIRA supplied the reference SARS-CoV-2 TCR set, which was filtered for enrichment in COVID-19-positive ImmuneCODE repertoires so that public or cross-reactive TCRs were removed. Based on the MIRA antigens, annotated TCRs were further analysed at the level of specific ORF or position within ORF. Breadth was defined as annotated unique rearrangements over total unique productive rearrangements; depth was the summed frequency of those rearrangements. Two-sided Wilcoxon rank-sum tests were used to compare TCR breadth between groups. Imported from immuneACCESS, the table was reduced by TCRdb to in-frame sequences with V and J called. These copies leave out some clones; in studies compared against another copy, an unresolved V gene accounts for under half, and the cause of the remainder is not known. V and J calls and clone size are copied from that table; D and trimming were computed from the DNA. The sample table lists 300,000 to 450,000 clones, about 91% of them with a count of one. Around 4.2% of the sample rests with the top ten.

Paper-wide results and their limitations: After vaccination, spike-specific CD8+ and CD4+ T cell responses were reported to show substantial breadth. Vaccine and placebo recipients had comparable non-spike TCR breadth, which fits with the vaccine containing only spike. Ad26.COV2.S recipients had higher spike-specific TCR breadth than placebo recipients (P = 0.0014). The authors noted that the TCR breadth and depth analyses may have underestimated total T cell responses.

This specimen was peripheral blood, taken after recovery from COVID-19. The sequence joins TRBV19 to TRBJ2-5; TRBD1 might be the D gene, on 5 matching bases. The clonotype originates from a human donor who had recovered from COVID-19. The CDR3 region: CASTGSAQETQYF. The bases are TGTGCCAGTACAGGGTCAGCCCAAGAGACCCAGTACTTC.